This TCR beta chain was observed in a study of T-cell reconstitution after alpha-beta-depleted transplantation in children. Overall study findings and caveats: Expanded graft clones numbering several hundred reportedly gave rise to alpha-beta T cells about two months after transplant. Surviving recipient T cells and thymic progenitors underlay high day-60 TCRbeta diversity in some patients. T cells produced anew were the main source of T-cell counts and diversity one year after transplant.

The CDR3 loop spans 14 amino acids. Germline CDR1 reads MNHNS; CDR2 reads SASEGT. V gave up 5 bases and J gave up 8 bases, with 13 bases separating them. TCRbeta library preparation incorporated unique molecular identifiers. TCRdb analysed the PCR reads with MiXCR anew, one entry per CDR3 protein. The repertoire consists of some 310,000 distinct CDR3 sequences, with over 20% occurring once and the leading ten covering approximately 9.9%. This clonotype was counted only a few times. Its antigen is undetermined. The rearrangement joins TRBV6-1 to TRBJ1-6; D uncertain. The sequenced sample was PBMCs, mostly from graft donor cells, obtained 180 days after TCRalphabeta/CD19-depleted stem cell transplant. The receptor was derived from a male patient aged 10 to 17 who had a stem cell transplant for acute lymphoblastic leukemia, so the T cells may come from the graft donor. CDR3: CASSTRGLHSPLHF. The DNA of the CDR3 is TGTGCCAGCAGTACCAGAGGATTGCATTCACCCCTCCACTTT.